Listed here are 6 T cell receptor beta chains from one sample, sequenced in a study of blood T cell repertoires in COVID-19. The assay was immunoSEQ multiplex PCR, and TCRdb's table has in-frame clones only and misses some. The sample includes about 76,000 clones, over 75% of them seen just once. The sequencing input was peripheral blood. These receptors were collected from a man aged 50 to 59 with active COVID-19.

The rearrangement links TRBV9 to TRBJ2-1; 12 nucleotides align to TRBD2. Germline CDR1 is SGDLS and CDR2 is YYNGEE. The V gene end was trimmed by 4 bases and the J gene end by 7 bases; junction bases not matched to a gene: 6. The CDR3 length is 15 residues. The CDR3 sequence: CASSQRTSGTNEQFF. The CDR3 coding sequence is TGTGCCAGCAGCCAGCGGACTAGCGGGACGAATGAGCAGTTCTTC.

This clone showed up just a few times. J is TRBJ2-1 and V is TRBV27, with 9 bases lining up with TRBD1. This CDR3 is 14 amino acids long. From germline, CDR1 is MNHEY and CDR2 SMNVEV (reference sequence). J was trimmed by 4 bases and V by 6 bases; bases with no gene match: 4. The CDR3 nucleotides are TGTGCCAGCAGGGGGGGACAGGGATACAATGAGCAGTTCTTC. Translating it yields CASRGGQGYNEQFF.

The chain employs TRBV19 and TRBJ2-6; 8 nucleotides agree with TRBD1. Losses at the gene ends were 7 bases for V and 1 base for J; bases not matched to a gene: 9. The CDR3 has 17 amino acids. Per germline, CDR1 LNHDA and CDR2 SQIVND (reference sequence). In DNA form, the CDR3 reads TGTGCCAGTACGGTGACAGGGGCAAAGTCTGGGGCCAACGTCCTGACTTTC. Residues: CASTVTGAKSGANVLTF.

J is TRBJ2-2 and V is TRBV19; TRBD2 matches 13 bases. Trimming cost V 1 base and J 5 bases; bases outside gene matches: 7. Germline CDR1 and CDR2: LNHDA and SQIVND (reference sequence). The CDR3 totals 18 residues. The CDR3 region is CASSIVTSGGAWTGELFF. CDR3 DNA: TGTGCCAGTAGTATAGTAACTAGCGGGGGGGCCTGGACCGGGGAGCTGTTTTTT. Together with reference TRBV19 and TRBJ2-2, the CDR3 gives the full variable domain: DGGITQSPKYLFRKEGQNVTLSCEQNLNHDAMYWYRQDPGQGLRLIYYSQIVNDFQKGDIAEGYSVSREKKESFPLTVTSAQKNPTAFYLCASSIVTSGGAWTGELFFGEGSRLTVL.

This rearrangement joins TRBV7-9 to TRBJ2-1; 8 nucleotides agree with TRBD1. From germline, CDR1 is SEHNR and CDR2 FQNEAQ (reference sequence). The junction had 9 bases not matched to a gene; V was cut back by 0 bases and J by 2 bases. The CDR3 is 18 residues long. DNA of the CDR3: TGTGCCAGCAGCTTAGCTCGAGGACAGGGCCTACCCTACAATGAGCAGTTCTTC. Translated, it gives CASSLARGQGLPYNEQFF.

The chain recombines TRBV5-5 with TRBJ2-7, with TRBD2 matching 8 bases. V lost 2 bases, J lost 3 bases, and 4 bases stayed unmatched. The CDR3 extends over 14 amino acids. Germline V gene lookup returns CDR1 SGHKS and CDR2 YYEKEE (reference sequence). CDR3 residues: CASSLGTSGYEQYF. The CDR3 region has the DNA TGTGCCAGCAGCTTAGGAACTAGCGGCTACGAGCAGTACTTC.